This T cell receptor (beta chain) is drawn from a study of vaccination and CD4 T cells after COVID-19. Study details: Control cultures used a CEFX viral epitope pool, an HIV-1 Nef peptide pool, or no peptide. Study-wide results and caveats: It was observed that, in convalescent patients, a median approximately 86% of reactive clones arose only post-vaccination.

With the Oncomine TCR Beta short-read assay, DNA from cultured CD4+ T cells was sequenced. After culture, CD4+ T cells served as the source for genomic DNA extraction. TCRdb used MiXCR to reprocess the PCR reads, holding one entry per CDR3 protein. The sample contains about 15,000 distinct CDR3 sequences, approximately 61% of which appear only once. This CDR3 is built from 14 residues. Germline-derived CDR1 and CDR2 are LNHNV and YYDKDF (reference sequence). Trimming cost V 0 bases and J 4 bases, with 9 bases left between them. The sample's treatment: approximately nine-day PBMC culture with coronavirus spike peptide pools or control peptides (ViraFEST assay). Note on this clonotype: Its specificity is unknown.

The specimen sequenced was CD4+ T cells from blood, cultured in vitro. The receptor was isolated from a human donor who had recovered from COVID-19. This chain links TRBV15 with TRBJ1-2; D unresolved. The CDR3 spells CATSREALSYGYTF. DNA of the CDR3: TGTGCCACCAGCAGAGAGGCTCTCTCCTATGGCTACACCTTC. Full variable domain (outside the CDR3, taken from reference TRBV15 and TRBJ1-2): DAMVIQNPRYQVTQFGKPVTLSCSQTLNHNVMYWYQQKSSQAPKLLFHYYDKDFNNEADTPDNFQSRRPNTSFCFLDIRSPGLGDTAMYLCATSREALSYGYTFGSGTRLTVV.